The rows below give T cell receptor beta chains drawn from one sample of a study of tumor-infiltrating lymphocytes in primary liver carcinoma. MiXCR, applied by TCRdb to the multiplex PCR reads, yields one record per CDR3 protein. The table includes 180,000 or so distinct CDR3 sequences, about 60% detected once. The sample was peripheral blood. All receptors derive from a man aged 40-55 years with primary liver carcinoma and hepatitis B virus infection. Each CDR3 is given without its conserved first and last residue.

length: 12; V: TRBV11-1; J: TRBJ2-5; CDR3: ASSLVSRGQTQY
length: 13; V: TRBV11-2; J: TRBJ2-7; CDR3: ASSLGGGLIYDQY
length: 14; V: TRBV11-2; J: TRBJ2-3; CDR3: AGSLDLTGGEDTQY
length: 18; V: TRBV6-6; J: TRBJ2-1; CDR3: ASSYSKALSQREGGNEQF
length: 12; V: TRBV12-3/TRBV12-4; J: TRBJ1-2; CDR3: ASSLSGEGYGYT
length: 14; V: TRBV12-3/TRBV12-4; J: TRBJ2-5; CDR3: ASNDAGLAGEETQY
length: 13; V: TRBV6-5; J: TRBJ2-7; CDR3: ASSYPLWEAGEQY
length: 14; V: TRBV6-5; J: TRBJ2-5; CDR3: ASRMTGRERGETHY
length: 12; V: TRBV11-2; J: TRBJ2-1; CDR3: ASSFPGTMNEQF
length: 9; V: TRBV6-5; J: TRBJ1-1; CDR3: ASSYATEAF
length: 15; V: TRBV4-2; J: TRBJ2-3; CDR3: ASSQVGAGGGTATQY
length: 13; V: TRBV11-2; J: TRBJ2-7; CDR3: ASSSRGSFNYEQY
length: 13; V: TRBV9; J: TRBJ2-1; CDR3: ASSAPPGSYNEQF
length: 13; V: TRBV11-2; J: TRBJ2-1; CDR3: ACSLERGGGNEQF
length: 12; V: TRBV6-5; J: TRBJ1-4; CDR3: DSSYRYKDEKLF
length: 9; V: TRBV29-1; J: TRBJ2-1; CDR3: SVDSYNEQF
length: 9; V: TRBV6-1; J: TRBJ2-3; CDR3: TSSERHTQY
length: 12; V: TRBV29-1; J: TRBJ2-3; CDR3: SVKVRGWADTQY
length: 13; V: TRBV11-2; J: TRBJ2-5; CDR3: ASSRRPGGEETQY
length: 12; V: TRBV10-3; J: TRBJ1-3; CDR3: AISDGQAGNTIY
length: 11; V: TRBV6-1; J: TRBJ2-7; CDR3: ASSELANYVQY